Shown below are 2 T cell receptor beta chains from a single sample sequenced in a study of shared clonotypes between healthy human individuals. Some clones are missing from TCRdb's copy, which holds only in-frame ones; the method was immunoSEQ multiplex PCR. In the table there are roughly 650,000 clones, around 97% of which are singletons. Sequenced sample: naive CD4+ T cells sorted from blood. Subset here: CD45RA+ positively selected. Every receptor here comes from a woman younger than 45 in good health.

This sequence joins TRBV15 and TRBJ2-5; no clear D. CDR1 is LNHNV and CDR2 is YYDKDF in the germline V gene (reference sequence). The CDR3 runs 16 residues. V was shortened by 6 bases and J by 1 base, with 18 bases between the two germline ends. This chain's CDR3 is CATSPGWTVGQETQYF. CDR3 nucleotides: TGTGCCACCAGTCCCGGATGGACGGTGGGCCAAGAGACCCAGTACTTC.

This clone was seen once. The V gene is TRBV6-5, the J gene TRBJ2-1; 9 nucleotides line up with TRBD2. Trimming removed 10 bases from V and 3 bases from J; junction bases left unmatched: 10. The germline CDR1 and CDR2 sequences are MNHEY and SVGAGI. The CDR3 is 15 amino acids. The CDR3 here is CATVNPAGGYNEQFF. The CDR3 coding sequence is TGTGCCACCGTAAACCCAGCGGGAGGCTACAATGAGCAGTTCTTC.